Listed below are T cell receptor beta chains from one sample, sequenced in a study of cytomegalovirus exposure and HLA in healthy donors. The protocol was immunoSEQ multiplex PCR, while the TCRdb copy is restricted to in-frame clones and leaves out a portion. The sample carries tens of thousands of clones, 90% to 96% recorded once. The sample was PBMCs. The receptors shown here come from a young man in good health and CMV-seropositive. Each CDR3 is given with its conserved first and last residue. Each record gives: J gene, clone size, V gene, D gene, CDR3 protein, CDR3 DNA. The D gene is left open where the match is weak. Clone size appears in some rows only: once, few, many, or a class for an expanded clone.

j_gene: TRBJ2-7; abundance: .; v_gene: TRBV5-1; d_gene: .; CDR3aa: CASSLGLQGAAYEQYF; CDR3nt: TGCGCCAGCAGCTTAGGGTTACAGGGTGCCGCCTACGAGCAGTACTTC
j_gene: TRBJ1-1; abundance: .; v_gene: TRBV2; d_gene: .; CDR3aa: CASSRTDSNTEAFF; CDR3nt: TGTGCCAGCAGCCGGACAGACTCGAACACTGAAGCTTTCTTT
j_gene: TRBJ2-1; abundance: few; v_gene: TRBV2; d_gene: TRBD2; CDR3aa: CAQGGTLAGYNEQFF; CDR3nt: TGTGCCCAAGGCGGTACGCTAGCGGGGTATAATGAGCAGTTCTTC
j_gene: TRBJ1-5; abundance: .; v_gene: TRBV29-1; d_gene: .; CDR3aa: CSVRTGGNQPQHF; CDR3nt: TGCAGCGTTCGAACGGGAGGCAATCAGCCCCAGCATTTT
j_gene: TRBJ1-5; abundance: .; v_gene: TRBV27; d_gene: .; CDR3aa: CASSSYGSSNQPQHF; CDR3nt: TGTGCCAGCAGCTCCTATGGGAGTAGCAATCAGCCCCAGCATTTT
j_gene: TRBJ2-7; abundance: .; v_gene: TRBV5-1; d_gene: TRBD2; CDR3aa: CASSSGLAGVADEQYF; CDR3nt: TGCGCCAGCAGCTCGGGACTAGCGGGAGTGGCGGACGAGCAGTACTTC
j_gene: TRBJ1-3; abundance: .; v_gene: TRBV29-1; d_gene: TRBD1; CDR3aa: CSVEILQGAGNTIYF; CDR3nt: TGCAGCGTTGAGATACTACAGGGGGCTGGAAACACCATATATTTT
j_gene: TRBJ2-1; abundance: .; v_gene: TRBV7-9; d_gene: TRBD2; CDR3aa: CASSPKGLAGGRNEQFF; CDR3nt: TGTGCCAGCAGCCCGAAGGGCCTAGCGGGAGGGCGTAATGAGCAGTTCTTC
j_gene: TRBJ1-1; abundance: .; v_gene: TRBV6-1; d_gene: .; CDR3aa: CASSDSTGYTEAFF; CDR3nt: TGTGCCAGCAGTGATTCTACAGGGTACACTGAAGCTTTCTTT
j_gene: TRBJ2-2; abundance: .; v_gene: TRBV5-1; d_gene: .; CDR3aa: CASSLGSRGRTGELFF; CDR3nt: TGCGCCAGCAGCTTGGGGAGCAGGGGACGGACCGGGGAGCTGTTTTTT
j_gene: TRBJ1-3; abundance: .; v_gene: TRBV9; d_gene: .; CDR3aa: CASSVQGSSGNTIYF; CDR3nt: TGTGCCAGCAGCGTTCAGGGGAGCTCTGGAAACACCATATATTTT
j_gene: TRBJ1-1; abundance: .; v_gene: TRBV27; d_gene: .; CDR3aa: CASSLSRGYEAFF; CDR3nt: TGTGCCAGCAGTTTATCGCGGGGGTATGAAGCTTTCTTT
j_gene: TRBJ2-1; abundance: .; v_gene: TRBV6-1; d_gene: .; CDR3aa: CASTPRRSVYNEQFF; CDR3nt: TGTGCCAGCACCCCCAGACGTAGCGTTTACAATGAGCAGTTCTTC
j_gene: TRBJ1-2; abundance: .; v_gene: TRBV27; d_gene: TRBD1; CDR3aa: CASSSSRDSLYGYTF; CDR3nt: TGTGCCAGCAGTTCGTCCCGGGACAGTCTATATGGCTACACCTTC
j_gene: TRBJ2-7; abundance: .; v_gene: TRBV4-1; d_gene: .; CDR3aa: CASSHVDGEQYF; CDR3nt: TGCGCCAGCAGCCACGTAGACGGGGAGCAGTACTTC
j_gene: TRBJ2-5; abundance: .; v_gene: TRBV19; d_gene: .; CDR3aa: CASSKRREETQYF; CDR3nt: TGTGCCAGTAGTAAGCGGAGGGAAGAGACCCAGTACTTC
j_gene: TRBJ2-2; abundance: .; v_gene: TRBV30; d_gene: .; CDR3aa: CAWARIMTGELFF; CDR3nt: TGTGCCTGGGCGAGGATTATGACTGGGGAGCTGTTTTTT
j_gene: TRBJ2-7; abundance: .; v_gene: TRBV29-1; d_gene: .; CDR3aa: CSVEAGETYEQYF; CDR3nt: TGCAGCGTGGAGGCAGGGGAAACCTACGAGCAGTACTTC
j_gene: TRBJ2-1; abundance: .; v_gene: TRBV6-5; d_gene: TRBD2; CDR3aa: CASSSRGLAYNEQFF; CDR3nt: TGTGCCAGCAGTTCCAGAGGACTAGCCTACAATGAGCAGTTCTTC
j_gene: TRBJ2-5; abundance: .; v_gene: TRBV5-1; d_gene: TRBD2; CDR3aa: CASSLTGTKQETQYF; CDR3nt: TGCGCCAGCAGCTTAACCGGGACTAAGCAAGAGACCCAGTACTTC
j_gene: TRBJ2-2; abundance: .; v_gene: TRBV9; d_gene: TRBD2; CDR3aa: CASSRAGTSGRVVGELFF; CDR3nt: TGTGCCAGCAGTCGCGCCGGGACTAGCGGGAGAGTGGTCGGGGAGCTGTTTTTT
j_gene: TRBJ1-1; abundance: .; v_gene: TRBV7-2; d_gene: .; CDR3aa: CASSRASDNTEAFF; CDR3nt: TGTGCCAGCAGCCGAGCGAGTGACAACACTGAAGCTTTCTTT
j_gene: TRBJ1-5; abundance: .; v_gene: TRBV21-1; d_gene: .; CDR3aa: CASSIKCNRGENQPQHF; CDR3nt: TGTGCCAGCAGCATAAAATGTAACAGGGGGGAAAATCAGCCCCAGCATTTT
j_gene: TRBJ1-2; abundance: .; v_gene: TRBV7-2; d_gene: .; CDR3aa: CASSLNGGYTF; CDR3nt: TGTGCCAGCAGCTTAAATGGCGGCTACACCTTC
j_gene: TRBJ1-5; abundance: .; v_gene: TRBV4-1; d_gene: .; CDR3aa: CASSQDGWGVAAWQHF; CDR3nt: TGCGCCAGCAGCCAAGATGGGTGGGGGGTTGCCGCGTGGCAGCATTTT
j_gene: TRBJ2-5; abundance: .; v_gene: TRBV9; d_gene: .; CDR3aa: CASSVGEVKSETQYF; CDR3nt: TGTGCCAGCAGCGTAGGAGAGGTCAAGTCGGAGACCCAGTACTTC
j_gene: TRBJ2-7; abundance: .; v_gene: TRBV4-1; d_gene: TRBD1; CDR3aa: CASSHPGTETYEQYF; CDR3nt: TGCGCCAGCAGCCATCCCGGGACAGAGACCTACGAGCAGTACTTC
j_gene: TRBJ1-2; abundance: once; v_gene: TRBV21-1; d_gene: .; CDR3aa: CASSKDGFGGTVYGYTF; CDR3nt: TGTGCCAGCAGCAAAGACGGCTTTGGGGGGACAGTCTATGGCTACACCTTC
j_gene: TRBJ2-5; abundance: .; v_gene: TRBV30; d_gene: TRBD2; CDR3aa: CACALAGNQETQYF; CDR3nt: TGTGCCTGCGCACTAGCGGGAAACCAAGAGACCCAGTACTTC
j_gene: TRBJ1-4; abundance: .; v_gene: TRBV7-2; d_gene: TRBD1; CDR3aa: CASSIVATGSYEKLFF; CDR3nt: TGTGCCAGCAGCATAGTGGCGACAGGGTCCTATGAAAAACTGTTTTTT
j_gene: TRBJ2-1; abundance: .; v_gene: TRBV7-2; d_gene: .; CDR3aa: CASSLVSGLSYNEQFF; CDR3nt: TGTGCCAGCAGCTTAGTAAGTGGACTCTCCTACAATGAGCAGTTCTTC
j_gene: TRBJ2-1; abundance: .; v_gene: TRBV19; d_gene: TRBD2; CDR3aa: CASRGLGLAEGNNEQFF; CDR3nt: TGTGCCAGTAGGGGGCTGGGACTAGCGGAAGGAAACAATGAGCAGTTCTTC
j_gene: TRBJ1-1; abundance: .; v_gene: TRBV5-4; d_gene: .; CDR3aa: CASSLPGRGTEAFF; CDR3nt: TGTGCCAGCAGCTTACCCGGGAGGGGGACTGAAGCTTTCTTT
j_gene: TRBJ1-1; abundance: .; v_gene: TRBV30; d_gene: .; CDR3aa: CAWREAVKAFF; CDR3nt: TGTGCCTGGAGGGAGGCTGTCAAAGCTTTCTTT
j_gene: TRBJ1-5; abundance: .; v_gene: TRBV28; d_gene: .; CDR3aa: CASSFEPNYQPQHF; CDR3nt: TGTGCCAGCAGTTTTGAACCAAACTATCAGCCCCAGCATTTT
j_gene: TRBJ2-7; abundance: .; v_gene: TRBV11-2; d_gene: TRBD2; CDR3aa: CASSLAAGGVYEQYF; CDR3nt: TGTGCCAGCAGCCTGGCAGCGGGAGGGGTATACGAGCAGTACTTC
j_gene: TRBJ2-5; abundance: once; v_gene: TRBV19; d_gene: TRBD1; CDR3aa: CASSHNTGVETQYF; CDR3nt: TGTGCCAGTAGCCATAACACAGGGGTAGAGACCCAGTACTTC
j_gene: TRBJ2-1; abundance: .; v_gene: TRBV4-1; d_gene: TRBD1; CDR3aa: CASSRSHGQDREQFF; CDR3nt: TGCGCCAGCAGCCGATCACACGGACAGGACCGAGAGCAGTTCTTC
j_gene: TRBJ1-4; abundance: .; v_gene: TRBV2; d_gene: .; CDR3aa: CASSTISLDLNEKLFF; CDR3nt: TGTGCCAGCAGTACTATCTCACTGGACTTGAATGAAAAACTGTTTTTT